This T cell receptor beta chain was identified during a study of cytomegalovirus exposure and HLA in healthy donors. The CDR3 length is 14 residues. J gave up 6 bases and V 4 bases, and 6 bases lay outside the gene matches. CDR1 and CDR2 (germline): MRHNA, SNTAGT. It was with 60 Vbeta and 13 Jbeta primers that the PCR ran. Here immunoSEQ multiplex PCR was the method, and the copy in TCRdb shows in-frame clones only, minus some. The sample gives roughly 140,000 clones, around 78% of which show up once; around 3% is in the top ten. Sequenced material: PBMCs. The V and J genes are TRBV6-4 and TRBJ2-1, with 7 bases fitting TRBD2. The TCR sequence derives from a man aged 35-49 years in good health and CMV-seropositive. CDR3 nucleotides: TGTGCCAGCAGTGCGGGACTATCTTCCAATGAGCAGTTCTTC. Translated: CASSAGLSSNEQFF.